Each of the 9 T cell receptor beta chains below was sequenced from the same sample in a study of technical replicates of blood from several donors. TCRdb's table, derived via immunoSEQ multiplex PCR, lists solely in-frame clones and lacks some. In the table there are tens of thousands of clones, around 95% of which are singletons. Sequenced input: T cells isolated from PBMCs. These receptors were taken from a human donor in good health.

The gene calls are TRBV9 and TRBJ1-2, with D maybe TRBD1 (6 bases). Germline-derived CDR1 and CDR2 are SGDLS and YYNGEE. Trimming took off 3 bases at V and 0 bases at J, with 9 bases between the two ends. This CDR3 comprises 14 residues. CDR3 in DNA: TGTGCCAGCAGCGAGGACAGAGCTAACTATGGCTACACCTTC. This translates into CASSEDRANYGYTF.

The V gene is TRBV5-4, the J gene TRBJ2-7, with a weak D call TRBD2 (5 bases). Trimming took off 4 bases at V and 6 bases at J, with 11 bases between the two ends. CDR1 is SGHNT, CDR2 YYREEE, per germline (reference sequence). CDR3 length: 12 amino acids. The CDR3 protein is CASSPRAGEQYF. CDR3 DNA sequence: TGTGCCAGCAGCCCAAGGGCGGGCGAGCAGTACTTC.

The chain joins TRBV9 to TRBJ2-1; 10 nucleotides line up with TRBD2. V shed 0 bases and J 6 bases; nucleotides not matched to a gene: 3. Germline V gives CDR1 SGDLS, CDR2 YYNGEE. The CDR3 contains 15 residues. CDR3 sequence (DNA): TGTGCCAGCAGCGTAGAACTAGCGGGACCCAATGAGCAGTTCTTC. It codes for CASSVELAGPNEQFF. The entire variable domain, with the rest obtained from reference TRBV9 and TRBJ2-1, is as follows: DSGVTQTPKHLITATGQRVTLRCSPRSGDLSVYWYQQSLDQGLQFLIQYYNGEERAKGNILERFSAQQFPDLHSELNLSSLELGDSALYFCASSVELAGPNEQFFGPGTRLTVL.

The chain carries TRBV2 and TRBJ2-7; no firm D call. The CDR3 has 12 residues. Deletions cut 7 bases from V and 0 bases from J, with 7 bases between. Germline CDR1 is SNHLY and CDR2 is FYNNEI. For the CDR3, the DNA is TGTGCCAGCACTGCCAGCTCCTACGAGCAGTACTTC. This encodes CASTASSYEQYF.

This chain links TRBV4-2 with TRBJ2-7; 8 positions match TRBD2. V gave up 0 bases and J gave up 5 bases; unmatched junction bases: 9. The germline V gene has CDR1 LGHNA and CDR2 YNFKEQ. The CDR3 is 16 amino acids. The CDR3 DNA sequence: TGTGCCAGCAGCCAAGATCTTACGGGAGGGCCCCACGAGCAGTACTTC. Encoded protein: CASSQDLTGGPHEQYF.

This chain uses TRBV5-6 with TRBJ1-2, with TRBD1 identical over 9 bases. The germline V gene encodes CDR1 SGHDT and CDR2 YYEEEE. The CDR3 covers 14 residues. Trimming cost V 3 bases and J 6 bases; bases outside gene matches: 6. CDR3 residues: CASSSDRGMDGYTF. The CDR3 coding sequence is TGTGCCAGCAGCTCGGACAGGGGAATGGATGGCTACACCTTC.

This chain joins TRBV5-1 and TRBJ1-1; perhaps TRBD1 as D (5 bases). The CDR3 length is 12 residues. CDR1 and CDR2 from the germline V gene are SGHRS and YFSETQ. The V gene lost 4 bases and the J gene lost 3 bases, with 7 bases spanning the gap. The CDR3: CASSIGDTEAFF. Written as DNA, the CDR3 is TGCGCCAGCAGCATAGGGGACACTGAAGCTTTCTTT.

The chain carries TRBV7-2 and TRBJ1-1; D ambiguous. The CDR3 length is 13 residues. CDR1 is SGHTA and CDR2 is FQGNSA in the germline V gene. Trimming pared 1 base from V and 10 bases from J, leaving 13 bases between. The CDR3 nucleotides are TGTGCCAGCAGCTTAGGTGCAGCCTCGGGAGCTTTCTTT. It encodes CASSLGAASGAFF.

The CDR3 loop reads CASSLGLAGWTDTQYF. In DNA, the CDR3 is TGTGCCAGCAGCTTAGGACTAGCGGGATGGACAGATACGCAGTATTTT. The rearrangement uses TRBV7-6 and TRBJ2-3, with 11 positions matching TRBD2. CDR1 and CDR2 (germline): SGHVS, FNYEAQ. The ends lost 1 base at V and 3 bases at J; junction bases unmatched: 3. The CDR3 runs to 16 residues.